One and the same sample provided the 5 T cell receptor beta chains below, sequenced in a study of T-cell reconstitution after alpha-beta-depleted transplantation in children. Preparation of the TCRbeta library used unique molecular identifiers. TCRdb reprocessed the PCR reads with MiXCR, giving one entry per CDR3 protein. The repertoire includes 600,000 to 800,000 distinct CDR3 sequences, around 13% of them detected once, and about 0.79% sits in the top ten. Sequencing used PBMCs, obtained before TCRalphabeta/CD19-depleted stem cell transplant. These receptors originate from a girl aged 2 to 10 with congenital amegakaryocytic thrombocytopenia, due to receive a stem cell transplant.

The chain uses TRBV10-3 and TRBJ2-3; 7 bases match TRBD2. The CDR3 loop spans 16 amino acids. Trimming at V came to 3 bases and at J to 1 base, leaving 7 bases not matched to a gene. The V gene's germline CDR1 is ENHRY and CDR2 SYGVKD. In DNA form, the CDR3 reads TGTGCCATCAGTGATATTGCGGGGGACGGCACAGATACGCAGTATTTT. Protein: CAISDIAGDGTDTQYF.

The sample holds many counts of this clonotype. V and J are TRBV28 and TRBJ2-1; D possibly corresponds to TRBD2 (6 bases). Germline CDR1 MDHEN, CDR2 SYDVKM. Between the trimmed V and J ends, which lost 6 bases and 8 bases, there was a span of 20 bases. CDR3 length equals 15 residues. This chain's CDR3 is CASREPGLTWDEQFF. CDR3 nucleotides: TGTGCCAGCAGAGAACCGGGACTCACGTGGGATGAGCAGTTCTTC.

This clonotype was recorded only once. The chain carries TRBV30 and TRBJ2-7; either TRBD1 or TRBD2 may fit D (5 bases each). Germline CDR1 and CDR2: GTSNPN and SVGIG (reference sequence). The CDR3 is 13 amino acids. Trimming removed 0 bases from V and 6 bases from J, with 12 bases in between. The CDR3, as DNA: TGTGCCTGGAGTGTAACGGGGCCTCGCGAGCAGTACTTC. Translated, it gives CAWSVTGPREQYF.

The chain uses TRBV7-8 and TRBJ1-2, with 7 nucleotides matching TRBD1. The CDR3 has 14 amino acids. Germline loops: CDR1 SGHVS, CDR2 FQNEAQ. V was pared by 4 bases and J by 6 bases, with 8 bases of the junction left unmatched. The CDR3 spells CASSYTRQGHGYTF. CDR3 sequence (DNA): TGTGCCAGCAGCTATACAAGACAGGGCCATGGCTACACCTTC.

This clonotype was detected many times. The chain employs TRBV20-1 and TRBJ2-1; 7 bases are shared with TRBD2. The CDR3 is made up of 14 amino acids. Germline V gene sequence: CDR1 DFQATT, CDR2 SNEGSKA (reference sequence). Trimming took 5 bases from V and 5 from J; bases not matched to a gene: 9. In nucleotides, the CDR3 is TGCAGTGCTCTAAAGGGAGGGCCGAACAATGAGCAGTTCTTC. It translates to CSALKGGPNNEQFF.